This TCR beta chain was observed in a study of Ad26.COV2.S vaccination and SARS-CoV-2 variants. This clone was counted a single time. The method was immunoSEQ multiplex PCR; TCRdb's version includes in-frame clones alone and lacks a portion of them. The sample lists 300,000 to 350,000 clones, 70% to 90% occurring once. In germline, CDR1 is MNHEY, CDR2 SMNVEV (reference sequence). The CDR3 is 13 residues long. V was shortened by 4 bases and J by 3 bases, with 10 bases between the two germline ends. Treatment specified: some 20 received Ad26.COV2.S at low or high dose, single or two shots; several received placebo; per-sample allocation not given. Collection of the samples took place on day 63 after the first injection of vaccine or placebo.

V and J are TRBV27 and TRBJ2-7; D not resolved. The source of this sequence is a person aged 18-65 years who received the Ad26.COV2.S COVID-19 vaccine or a placebo. The sequenced sample was peripheral blood, obtained in a trial of Ad26.COV2.S vaccine versus placebo. This CDR3 is CASSWGPGYEQYF. In DNA form, the CDR3 reads TGTGCCAGCAGTTGGGGTCCCGGCTACGAGCAGTACTTC.